The clone carrying this T cell receptor (beta chain) was picked up many times. Unmatched junction bases numbered 7, after V lost 4 bases and J lost 1 base. This CDR3 is built from 16 residues. The sample comes from a study of response to subunit inactivated influenza vaccine. A single record per CDR3 protein comes from TCRdb applying MiXCR to the RT-PCR reads. Altogether approximately 700,000 distinct CDR3 sequences are present, approximately 15% being singletons, with the ten largest covering 5.5% to 7%. The chain carries TRBV12-3 or TRBV12-4 and TRBJ2-1, with TRBD2 matching over 7 bases. This sample comprised PBMCs from blood, obtained around 14 days before vaccination. The sequence derives from a man in his forties or fifties who received an inactivated influenza vaccine. In nucleotides, the CDR3 is TGTGCCAGCAGTTCCCGGGGGGTAGGGTCCTACAATGAGCAGTTCTTC. Translation: CASSSRGVGSYNEQFF.